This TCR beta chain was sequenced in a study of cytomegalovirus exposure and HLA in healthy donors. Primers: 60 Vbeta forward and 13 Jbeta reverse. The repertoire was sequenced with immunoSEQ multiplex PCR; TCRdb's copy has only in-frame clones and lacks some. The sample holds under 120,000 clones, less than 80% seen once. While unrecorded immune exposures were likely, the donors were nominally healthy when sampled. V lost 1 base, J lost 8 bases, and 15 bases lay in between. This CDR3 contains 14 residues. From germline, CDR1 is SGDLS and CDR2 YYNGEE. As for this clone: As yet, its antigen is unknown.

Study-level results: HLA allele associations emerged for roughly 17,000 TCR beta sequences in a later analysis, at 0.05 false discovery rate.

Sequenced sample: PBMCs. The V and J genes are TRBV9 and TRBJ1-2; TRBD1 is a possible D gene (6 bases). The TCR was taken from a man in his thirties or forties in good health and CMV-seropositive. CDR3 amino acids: CASSVFGDTLGYTF. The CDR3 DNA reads TGTGCCAGCAGCGTATTCGGGGACACTCTAGGCTACACCTTC.